One sample yielded the 32 T cell receptor beta chains listed below, sequenced in a study of long-term antiretroviral therapy in people with HIV. The authors ran the immunoSEQ assay, v3.0, at survey level. The table came from immunoSEQ multiplex PCR; TCRdb's copy has only in-frame clones and leaves some out. The sample lists roughly 44,000 clones; about 95% were seen once. Sequencing used unsorted PBMCs, obtained 3.7 years after starting antiretroviral therapy. The source of these receptors is a woman between 45 and 60 years old with HIV.

The chain couples TRBV7-3 to TRBJ2-2; the match to TRBD1 covers 8 bases. V shed 5 bases, J shed 5 bases, and the junction held 7 bases outside the gene matches. The CDR3 covers 15 residues. CDR1 and CDR2 from the germline V gene are SGHTA and FQGTGA. CDR3 DNA sequence: TGTGCCAGCAGCCCGGGGACAGGTCGTACCGGGGAGCTGTTTTTT. Its translation: CASSPGTGRTGELFF.

CDR3 protein: CAWSVLSGYGANVLTF. Written as DNA, the CDR3 is TGTGCCTGGAGTGTACTTTCGGGGTATGGGGCCAACGTCCTGACTTTC. The rearrangement uses TRBV30 and TRBJ2-6; TRBD2 might be the D (5 bases). CDR1 and CDR2 from the germline V gene are GTSNPN and SVGIG (reference sequence). The length of the CDR3 is 16 residues. The V and J ends lost 0 bases and 3 bases respectively, with 12 bases between them.

The J gene is TRBJ2-2, the V gene TRBV4-2; D is possibly TRBD2 (6 bases). V lost 1 base to trimming and J lost 1 base, with 22 bases between them. Germline V lookup: CDR1 LGHNA, CDR2 YNFKEQ. This CDR3 is built from 20 residues. The CDR3 region has the DNA TGTGCCAGCAGCCAAGTTTCGGAGTATAGGGCGGGGAAGAACACCGGGGAGCTGTTTTTT. As protein: CASSQVSEYRAGKNTGELFF.

This chain joins TRBV30 and TRBJ2-7; D possibly corresponds to TRBD1 (5 bases). Deletions cut 4 bases from V and 3 bases from J, with 16 bases between. Looked up from germline, CDR1 is GTSNPN and CDR2 is SVGIG (reference sequence). The CDR3 totals 14 residues. This CDR3 reads CAWTLTDPRYEQYF. The CDR3 coding sequence is TGTGCCTGGACCCTGACAGATCCGCGCTACGAGCAGTACTTC.

This chain connects TRBV12-5 to TRBJ2-5, with D hard to call. The CDR3 has 13 residues. Germline V gene sequence: CDR1 LGHNT, CDR2 FRNRAP. V lost 8 bases and J lost 3, with 13 bases in between. The CDR3 nucleotides read TGTGCTAGTCGGAACGGACCCGAAGAGACCCAGTACTTC. Amino acid sequence: CASRNGPEETQYF.

This chain uses TRBV6-5 with TRBJ2-7, with a possible D match to TRBD2 (5 bases). Germline assignment: CDR1 MNHEY and CDR2 SVGAGI. This CDR3 region has 15 residues. V lost 6 bases and J 3 bases, leaving 18 bases between the germline ends. CDR3 region: CASRGSDGDFYEQYF. CDR3 nucleotide sequence: TGTGCCAGCAGAGGCTCGGACGGGGATTTCTACGAGCAGTACTTC.

This chain joins TRBV10-3 and TRBJ1-4; possibly TRBD1 for D (5 bases). Trimming cost V 4 bases and J 8 bases, with 17 bases left between them. The length of the CDR3 is 15 residues. CDR1 and CDR2 (germline): ENHRY, SYGVKD. The CDR3: CAISAGLRDDEKLFF. In DNA form, the CDR3 reads TGTGCCATCAGTGCGGGACTTCGAGACGACGAAAAACTGTTTTTT.

The chain has TRBV5-1 and TRBJ1-2; TRBD1 agrees at 9 bases. From germline, CDR1 is SGHRS and CDR2 YFSETQ. This CDR3 has 16 amino acids. The V and J ends lost 2 bases and 4 bases, in that order; junction bases with no gene match: 9. The CDR3 coding sequence is TGCGCCAGCAGCTTAACTCCGGGACAGGGTGGCTATGGCTACACCTTC. This codes for CASSLTPGQGGYGYTF. The full variable domain, completed using reference TRBV5-1 and TRBJ1-2, is KAGVTQTPRYLIKTRGQQVTLSCSPISGHRSVSWYQQTPGQGLQFLFEYFSETQRNKGNFPGRFSGRQFSNSRSEMNVSTLELGDSALYLCASSLTPGQGGYGYTFGSGTRLTVV.

The J gene is TRBJ1-1, the V gene TRBV5-4; 10 positions agree with TRBD1. Trimming at V came to 3 bases and at J to 11 bases, leaving 16 bases not matched to a gene. CDR3 length: 16 amino acids. The germline gives CDR1 SGHNT, CDR2 YYREEE (reference sequence). In DNA form, the CDR3 reads TGTGCCAGCAGCTCCCCACCCTCGACAGGGGGCTTCAAGGCTTTCTTT. This encodes CASSSPPSTGGFKAFF.

The chain uses TRBV14 and TRBJ1-2; D remains unclear. The V and J ends lost 1 base and 3 bases respectively, with 3 bases between them. CDR3 size: 12 residues. Germline CDR1 is SGHDN and CDR2 is FVKESK. The CDR3 bases are TGTGCCAGCAGCCAAGGACACTATGGCTACACCTTC. It yields the protein CASSQGHYGYTF.

V and J are TRBV6-5 and TRBJ2-7, with a tentative D call TRBD1 (5 bases). From germline, CDR1 is MNHEY and CDR2 SVGAGI. The CDR3 consists of 13 residues. V was clipped by 6 bases and J by 2 bases, with 11 bases between them. This CDR3 is CASRPQGTYEQYF. CDR3 nucleotides: TGTGCCAGCAGACCCCAGGGAACCTACGAGCAGTACTTC.

The V and J genes are TRBV19 and TRBJ2-4, with D perhaps TRBD2 (7 bases). Germline V lookup: CDR1 LNHDA, CDR2 SQIVND (reference sequence). V was trimmed by 7 bases and J by 4 bases, leaving 17 bases between them. The CDR3 sequence is 15 residues long. The CDR3, as DNA: TGTGCCAGTAACCCTAATAGGGGGGGAAAAAACATTCAGTACTTC. Translating gives CASNPNRGGKNIQYF.

The CDR3 region is CAWSAPRRGAETQYF. The CDR3 coding sequence is TGTGCCTGGAGTGCCCCCCGACGGGGGGCAGAGACCCAGTACTTC. The chain carries TRBV30 and TRBJ2-5; perhaps TRBD2 as D (7 bases). The CDR3 totals 15 residues. CDR1 and CDR2 (germline): GTSNPN, SVGIG (reference sequence). Between the trimmed V and J ends, which lost 1 base and 4 bases, there was a span of 16 bases.

The chain links TRBV7-9 to TRBJ1-4; D remains ambiguous. There are 14 residues in the CDR3. V was clipped by 1 base and J by 4 bases, with 7 bases between them. CDR1 SEHNR and CDR2 FQNEAQ come from the germline V gene (reference sequence). CDR3 in DNA: TGTGCCAGCAGCTTAGACAGATATAATGAAAAACTGTTTTTT. Its protein product is CASSLDRYNEKLFF.

The gene calls are TRBV7-2 and TRBJ2-2; 7 bases are shared with TRBD2. Germline trimming cut 5 bases from V and 3 bases from J; bases unmatched to any gene: 12. CDR1 is SGHTA and CDR2 is FQGNSA in the germline V gene. This CDR3 is 17 amino acids long. Written as DNA, the CDR3 is TGTGCCAGCAGCCCGCGTGGCGGGGGTTTCGACACCGGGGAGCTGTTTTTT. As protein: CASSPRGGGFDTGELFF.

Relative to its sample, this clone is medium-sized. The chain has TRBV10-3 and TRBJ2-7; 9 nucleotides match TRBD1. V was pared by 6 bases and J by 4 bases, with 4 bases of the junction left unmatched. Looked up from germline, CDR1 is ENHRY and CDR2 is SYGVKD. The CDR3 sequence is 13 residues long. This chain's CDR3 is CAISPGQGYEQYF. For the CDR3, the DNA is TGTGCCATCAGCCCGGGACAGGGTTACGAGCAGTACTTC.

The chain links TRBV10-3 to TRBJ2-7; D may be TRBD1 (5 bases). CDR3 length: 13 amino acids. The germline V gene encodes CDR1 ENHRY and CDR2 SYGVKD. Trimming cost V 8 bases and J 0 bases, with 11 bases left between them. The CDR3 coding sequence is TGTGCCATCCGGAGCAGGGTCTCCTACGAGCAGTACTTC. This codes for CAIRSRVSYEQYF.

The chain recombines TRBV5-6 with TRBJ2-7; unclear D gene. This CDR3 spans 17 amino acids. V lost 0 bases, J lost 2 bases, and 18 bases lay in between. The germline gives CDR1 SGHDT, CDR2 YYEEEE. CDR3 residues: CASSLVGYTRSPYEQYF. The CDR3 DNA reads TGTGCCAGCAGCTTGGTGGGATATACAAGGAGCCCCTACGAGCAGTACTTC.

The chain is built from TRBV7-9 and TRBJ2-5; 7 bases fit TRBD2. V was clipped by 2 bases and J by 10 bases; unmatched bases: 10. Looked up from germline, CDR1 is SEHNR and CDR2 is FQNEAQ (reference sequence). This CDR3 contains 14 residues. The CDR3 DNA sequence: TGTGCCAGCAGCTTACCGGCGGCTAGCGGTGGCCAGTACTTC. Protein product: CASSLPAASGGQYF.

The chain links TRBV6-4 to TRBJ1-2; D might be TRBD1 (6 bases). CDR1 and CDR2 (germline): MRHNA, SNTAGT. CDR3 size: 16 residues. The V end lost 5 bases, the J end lost 4 bases, and 20 bases lay between the germline ends. CDR3 in amino acids: CASSRPTGTGLYGYTF. The CDR3 DNA sequence: TGTGCCAGCAGTCGCCCTACAGGGACGGGGCTCTATGGCTACACCTTC.

This clone showed up just once. The chain is built from TRBV6-5 and TRBJ2-7, with 7 bases lining up with TRBD1. Germline CDR1 MNHEY, CDR2 SVGAGI. The J segment lost 3 bases and the V segment lost 10 bases, leaving 9 bases of the junction unmatched. The CDR3 runs to 13 residues. CDR3 residues: CAIQPGQSYEQYF. Written as DNA, the CDR3 is TGTGCCATCCAACCGGGACAGAGCTACGAGCAGTACTTC.

The rearrangement joins TRBV19 to TRBJ2-2; D may be TRBD2 (7 bases). Trimming removed 4 bases at V and 3 bases at J, with 12 bases between. From germline, CDR1 is LNHDA and CDR2 SQIVND (reference sequence). The CDR3 consists of 15 residues. The CDR3 sequence is CASSTYGGHTGELFF. In DNA, the CDR3 is TGTGCCAGTAGTACGTACGGGGGGCACACCGGGGAGCTGTTTTTT.

The chain has TRBV6-1 and TRBJ2-5; 7 bases line up with TRBD1. The CDR3 runs 14 residues. CDR1 and CDR2 from the germline V gene are MNHNS and SASEGT. Here the CDR3 DNA reads TGTGTCGCGCTAGGTGGGACAGAGGAAGAGACCCAGTACTTC. It encodes CVALGGTEEETQYF.

In its sample, this clone was seen once. This chain joins TRBV5-6 and TRBJ1-3; no firm D call. The CDR3 sequence is 16 residues long. Germline V gene data show CDR1 as SGHDT and CDR2 as YYEEEE. Trimming stripped 4 bases from V and 0 bases from J, with 14 bases between. CDR3 in amino acids: CASSPRWSSSGNTIYF. CDR3 nucleotide sequence: TGTGCCAGCAGCCCCCGGTGGAGCAGCTCTGGAAACACCATATATTTT.

V and J are TRBV6-5 and TRBJ2-5, with 7 bases aligning to TRBD1. This CDR3 comprises 14 residues. The junction had 5 bases not matched to a gene; V was cut back by 5 bases and J by 2 bases. Germline CDR1 MNHEY, CDR2 SVGAGI. CDR3 coding DNA: TGTGCCAGCAGTACGGGACAGTTACAAGAGACCCAGTACTTC. Protein sequence: CASSTGQLQETQYF.

The gene calls are TRBV5-6 and TRBJ2-3; 12 bases agree with TRBD2. V shed 1 base, J shed 6 bases, and the junction held 6 bases outside the gene matches. The CDR3 has 16 amino acids. CDR1 is SGHDT and CDR2 is YYEEEE in the germline V gene. The CDR3, as DNA: TGTGCCAGCAGCTTGCTAGCGGGGGGGCTCGGGGATACGCAGTATTTT. It translates to CASSLLAGGLGDTQYF. The entire variable domain, with the rest obtained from reference TRBV5-6 and TRBJ2-3, is as follows: DAGVTQSPTHLIKTRGQQVTLRCSPKSGHDTVSWYQQALGQGPQFIFQYYEEEERQRGNFPDRFSGHQFPNYSSELNVNALLLGDSALYLCASSLLAGGLGDTQYFGPGTRLTVL.

The chain recombines TRBV4-1 with TRBJ2-2; tentatively, D is TRBD2 (6 bases). This CDR3 is 15 amino acids long. With 1 base removed from V and 6 bases from J, the gap between germline ends came to 12 bases. The germline V gene has CDR1 MGHRA and CDR2 YSYEKL. Written as DNA, the CDR3 is TGCGCCAGCAGCCAAGTGAGTAGGGAGGCCGGGGAGCTGTTTTTT. Translated, it gives CASSQVSREAGELFF.

The V and J genes are TRBV7-2 and TRBJ1-1; TRBD1 matches at 7 bases. The J segment lost 5 bases and the V segment lost 1 base, leaving 7 bases of the junction unmatched. The CDR3 runs to 15 residues. Germline loops: CDR1 SGHTA, CDR2 FQGNSA. CDR3 amino acids: CASSLEGRGGTEAFF. In DNA form, the CDR3 reads TGTGCCAGCAGCTTAGAGGGCAGGGGGGGAACTGAAGCTTTCTTT.

The CDR3: CASSQKGRGEQYF. The CDR3 nucleotides are TGTGCCAGCAGCCAAAAGGGACGGGGCGAGCAGTACTTC. The chain couples TRBV14 to TRBJ2-7; D may be TRBD1 or TRBD2 (5 bases each). This CDR3 region has 13 residues. The germline V gene encodes CDR1 SGHDN and CDR2 FVKESK. V lost 2 bases and J 6 bases, leaving 11 bases between the germline ends. Full variable domain (missing parts from reference TRBV14 and TRBJ2-7): EAGVTQFPSHSVIEKGQTVTLRCDPISGHDNLYWYRRVMGKEIKFLLHFVKESKQDESGMPNNRFLAERTGGTYSTLKVQPAELEDSGVYFCASSQKGRGEQYFGPGTRLTVT.

J is TRBJ1-4 and V is TRBV29-1, with TRBD1 matching over 10 bases. The germline V gene encodes CDR1 SQVTM and CDR2 ANQGSEA. Germline trimming cut 5 bases from V and 6 bases from J; bases unmatched to any gene: 3. The CDR3 contains 13 residues. The CDR3 spells CSVQGQGYEKLFF. CDR3 in DNA: TGCAGCGTTCAGGGACAGGGGTATGAAAAACTGTTTTTT.

The chain links TRBV19 to TRBJ1-2, with TRBD1 matching 7 bases. The length of the CDR3 is 14 residues. Germline assignment: CDR1 LNHDA and CDR2 SQIVND (reference sequence). V trimming: 3 bases; J trimming: 6 bases; junction bases outside the gene matches: 7. CDR3 in DNA: TGTGCCAGTAGTATCCCCCCAGGGGGTAATGGCTACACCTTC. Its translation is CASSIPPGGNGYTF. Using reference TRBV19 and TRBJ1-2 for the parts outside the CDR3, the full variable domain is DGGITQSPKYLFRKEGQNVTLSCEQNLNHDAMYWYRQDPGQGLRLIYYSQIVNDFQKGDIAEGYSVSREKKESFPLTVTSAQKNPTAFYLCASSIPPGGNGYTFGSGTRLTVV.

V usage is TRBV30 and J usage is TRBJ1-5; 7 bases line up with TRBD1. J gave up 8 bases and V 0 bases, and 4 bases lay outside the gene matches. The CDR3 is 13 residues long. Germline V CDR1 and CDR2: GTSNPN, SVGIG (reference sequence). As DNA, the CDR3 is TGTGCCTGGAGTGTACTGCAGGGGGAGCCCCAGCATTTT. It translates to CAWSVLQGEPQHF. The whole variable domain, filled in from reference TRBV30 and TRBJ1-5, reads SQTIHQWPATLVQPVGSPLSLECTVEGTSNPNLYWYRQAAGRGLQLLFYSVGIGQISSEVPQNLSASRPQDRQFILSSKKLLLSDSGFYLCAWSVLQGEPQHFGDGTRLSIL.